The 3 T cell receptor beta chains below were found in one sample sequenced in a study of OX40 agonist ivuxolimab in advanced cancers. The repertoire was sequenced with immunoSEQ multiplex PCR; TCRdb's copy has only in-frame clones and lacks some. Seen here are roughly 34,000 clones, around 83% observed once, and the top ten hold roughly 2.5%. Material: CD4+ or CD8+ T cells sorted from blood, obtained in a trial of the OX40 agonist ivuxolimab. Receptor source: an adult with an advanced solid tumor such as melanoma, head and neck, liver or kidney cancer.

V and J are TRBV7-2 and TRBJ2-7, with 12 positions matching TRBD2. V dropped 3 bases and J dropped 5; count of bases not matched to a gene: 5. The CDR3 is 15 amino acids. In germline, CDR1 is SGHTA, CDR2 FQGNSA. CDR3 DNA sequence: TGTGCCAGCAGCTTCGGACTAGCGGGGTTGGACGAGCAGTACTTC. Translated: CASSFGLAGLDEQYF. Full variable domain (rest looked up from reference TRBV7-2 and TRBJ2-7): GAGVSQSPSNKVTEKGKDVELRCDPISGHTALYWYRQSLGQGLEFLIYFQGNSAPDKSGLPSDRFSAERTGGSVSTLTIQRTQQEDSAVYLCASSFGLAGLDEQYFGPGTRLTVT.

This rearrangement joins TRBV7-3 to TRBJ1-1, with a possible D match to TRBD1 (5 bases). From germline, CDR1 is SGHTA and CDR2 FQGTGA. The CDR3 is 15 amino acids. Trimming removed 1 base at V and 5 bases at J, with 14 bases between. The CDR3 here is CASSLSSGGYTEAFF. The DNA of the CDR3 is TGTGCCAGCAGCTTAAGCTCGGGGGGGTATACTGAAGCTTTCTTT.

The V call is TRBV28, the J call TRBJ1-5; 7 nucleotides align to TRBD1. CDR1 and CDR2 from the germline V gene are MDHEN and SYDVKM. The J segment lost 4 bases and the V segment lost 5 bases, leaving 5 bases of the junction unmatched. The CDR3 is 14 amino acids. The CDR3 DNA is TGTGCCAGCAGTCGACAGGGACGAAATCAGCCCCAGCATTTT. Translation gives CASSRQGRNQPQHF.